Listed here are 16 T cell receptor beta chains from one sample, sequenced in a study of T cells in Graves' hyperthyroidism and ophthalmopathy. Amplification of TCR beta CDR3 regions used RNA as the template. Carried out on the TCR CDR3, a first-round RT-PCR used the HTBI primer set. MiXCR, run by TCRdb on the multiplex PCR reads, gives a single entry per CDR3 protein. Here the sample spans about 380,000 distinct CDR3 sequences, approximately 13% being singletons. Material: blood. The receptors originated from a man under 40 with Graves' hyperthyroidism that later progressed to Graves' ophthalmopathy.

This clonotype came up many times. The V gene is TRBV7-9, the J gene TRBJ2-7, with a possible D match to TRBD2 (6 bases). The CDR3 is 11 residues long. CDR1 SEHNR and CDR2 FQNEAQ come from the germline V gene (reference sequence). Deletions cut 7 bases from V and 4 bases from J, with 8 bases between. The CDR3 nucleotides read TGTGCCAGCACCCGGGAGTACGAGCAGTACTTC. Its translation is CASTREYEQYF.

This clonotype was picked up many times. The rearrangement links TRBV30 to TRBJ1-1; 8 positions match TRBD1. CDR1 and CDR2 (germline): GTSNPN, SVGIG (reference sequence). The CDR3 consists of 13 residues. J lost 4 bases, V lost 3 bases, and 4 bases had no gene match. As DNA, the CDR3 is TGTGCCTGGAGGTACAGGGGGGTCACTGAAGCTTTCTTT. Residues: CAWRYRGVTEAFF.

Regarding this clonotype: With a much larger clone just one base away, this may be a read error. V and J are TRBV6-5 and TRBJ2-7; D is unresolved. Germline values: CDR1 MNHEY, CDR2 SVGAGI. CDR3 size: 14 residues. CDR3 coding DNA: TGTGCCAGCAGTTACTCGAAGGTCTCCTACGAGCGGTACTTC. Translation: CASSYSKVSYERYF.

With respect to this clonotype: Given a much more abundant clone one base away, this may be a read error. The rearrangement links TRBV5-6 to TRBJ2-7; no definite D call. V gave up 3 bases and J gave up 6 bases, with 13 bases separating them. CDR1 is SGHDT and CDR2 is YYEEEE in the germline V gene. The length of the CDR3 is 13 residues. The DNA for the CDR3 is TGTGCCAGCAGCTCCGAAATCCCCTGCGAGCAGTACTTC. It specifies CASSSEIPCEQYF.

This chain uses TRBV10-3 with TRBJ1-1, with TRBD1 as a possible D gene (6 bases). Germline values: CDR1 ENHRY, CDR2 SYGVKD. There are 15 residues in the CDR3. V gave up 3 bases and J gave up 8 bases, with 19 bases separating them. The CDR3: CAISEAGTQGSEAFF. The CDR3 DNA is TGTGCCATCAGTGAAGCCGGGACACAGGGCTCGGAAGCTTTCTTT.

This chain uses TRBV25-1 with TRBJ1-4; D is undetermined. The CDR3 spans 13 residues. Between the trimmed V and J ends, which lost 3 bases and 7 bases, there was a span of 9 bases. Germline V gene data show CDR1 as MGHDK and CDR2 as SYGVNS. The CDR3 sequence: CASSDSVSEKLFF. CDR3 nucleotides: TGTGCCAGCAGTGATAGTGTGAGTGAAAAACTGTTTTTT.

Of note for this clonotype: Given a much more abundant clone one base away, this may be a read error. The V and J genes are TRBV5-1 and TRBJ1-4; 10 bases agree with TRBD1. The V and J ends lost 2 bases and 12 bases, in that order; junction bases with no gene match: 7. Germline CDR1 SGHRS, CDR2 YFSETQ. This CDR3 has 14 residues. The CDR3 loop is CASSFGQGDEQLFF. The CDR3 DNA reads as TGCGCCAGCAGCTTCGGACAGGGGGACGAACAACTGTTTTTT.

This clonotype has a count of ten or more. The genes are TRBV12-3 or TRBV12-4 and TRBJ1-6; D gene unclear. CDR3 length equals 16 residues. V dropped 6 bases and J dropped 8 bases, with 20 bases sitting between them. This CDR3 reads CASRSPGLQTYSPLHF. The CDR3 DNA reads TGTGCCAGCAGATCACCCGGATTGCAGACCTATTCACCCCTCCACTTT.

This clonotype was seen ten or more times. This rearrangement joins TRBV7-2 to TRBJ1-5; tentative D call: TRBD1 (5 bases). CDR3 length: 14 amino acids. Between the trimmed V and J ends, which lost 6 bases and 0 bases, there was a span of 9 bases. Germline CDR1 reads SGHTA; CDR2 reads FQGNSA. CDR3 sequence (DNA): TGTGCCAGCAGTTGGGGGTTTAGCAATCAGCCCCAGCATTTT. It codes for CASSWGFSNQPQHF.

On this clonotype itself: Being one base from a much bigger clone, this may be a read error. The chain is built from TRBV20-1 and TRBJ2-7; D unresolved. V was pared by 3 bases and J by 7 bases, with 16 bases between. Looked up from germline, CDR1 is DFQATT and CDR2 is SNEGSKA (reference sequence). The CDR3 consists of 13 residues. CDR3 region: CSARGGTYNEQYF. The CDR3 DNA is TGCAGTGCTAGGGGCGGAACCTACAATGAGCAGTACTTC.

V is TRBV7-2 and J is TRBJ2-1, with D unresolved. The ends were cut back, 3 bases at V and 10 bases at J, with 13 bases in the middle. The CDR3 is 13 amino acids. In germline, CDR1 is SGHTA, CDR2 FQGNSA. This chain's CDR3 is CASSFQSSREQFF. The DNA of the CDR3 is TGTGCCAGCAGCTTCCAATCGAGCCGCGAGCAGTTCTTC.

As regards this clonotype: This clone may be a read error of a much larger clone one base away. The V and J genes are TRBV6-8 and TRBJ2-1, with 9 bases lining up with TRBD2. Germline V gene lookup returns CDR1 MNHGY and CDR2 SAAAGT. This CDR3 has 15 amino acids. In DNA, the CDR3 is TGTGTCAGCAGTTTCGGGCTAGCGGGGATCAATGAGCAGTTCTTC. This sequence encodes CVSSFGLAGINEQFF.

This clonotype was observed a handful of times. This chain connects TRBV4-1 to TRBJ2-1; D may match TRBD1 or TRBD2 (5 bases each). Germline CDR1 is MGHRA and CDR2 is YSYEKL. Trimming removed 0 bases at V and 0 bases at J, with 15 bases between. The CDR3 runs to 18 residues. CDR3 amino acids: CASSQERGLGSSYNEQFF. For the CDR3, the DNA is TGCGCCAGCAGCCAAGAAAGGGGTCTGGGGAGCTCCTACAATGAGCAGTTCTTC.

This clonotype appeared many times. This chain connects TRBV11-2 to TRBJ1-1; a weak D match, TRBD1 (6 bases). Germline V CDR1 and CDR2: SGHAT, FQNNGV. V gave up 7 bases and J gave up 1 base, with 10 bases separating them. The CDR3 sequence is 13 residues long. CDR3 nucleotides: TGTGCCAGCATTGGGGGACAGAACACTGAAGCTTTCTTT. Its translation is CASIGGQNTEAFF.

This clonotype was observed at least ten times. The J gene is TRBJ1-1, the V gene TRBV5-5; D remains unclear. Looked up from germline, CDR1 is SGHKS and CDR2 is YYEKEE (reference sequence). The CDR3 is 15 residues long. The V gene lost 1 base and the J gene lost 2 bases, with 12 bases spanning the gap. CDR3 protein: CASSLRLTYNTEAFF. The CDR3 nucleotides are TGTGCCAGCAGCTTGCGCCTGACTTATAACACTGAAGCTTTCTTT.

The CDR3 here is CASSVEGLPTDTQYF. The CDR3 nucleotides are TGTGCCAGCAGCGTCGAAGGGCTACCCACAGATACGCAGTATTTT. V is TRBV9 and J is TRBJ2-3; D uncertain. V was clipped by 2 bases and J by 2 bases, with 12 bases between them. The length of the CDR3 is 15 residues. Germline V gene sequence: CDR1 SGDLS, CDR2 YYNGEE.